The present TCR beta chain was sequenced within a study of beta chain features in type 1 diabetes. Every isolated RNA sample was fully reverse transcribed, so sequencing captured expressed TCRB transcripts. TCRdb's copy holds only in-frame clones and misses some; the assay was immunoSEQ multiplex PCR. The sample holds some 370,000 clones, 8.5% to 10% seen once. Study results and caveats: The naive, central memory and Treg TCRB repertoires showed an apparent similarity that was greater among patients than among healthy donors. Shortening that was moderate but significant affected the TCRB CDR3s of Type 1 diabetes patients in all four CD4+ subsets. PCR may have favored shorter templates equally in patients and controls.

This clone was counted a few times. Its matching antigen is unknown. The V and J ends lost 4 bases and 7 bases respectively, with 11 bases between them. The CDR3 is made up of 11 amino acids. In germline, CDR1 is SQVTM, CDR2 ANQGSEA. The TCR originated in a man aged 25-45 years with type 1 diabetes. Input material: central memory CD4+ T cells from blood. The chain links TRBV29-1 to TRBJ2-7; D unresolved. The CDR3 DNA sequence: TGCAGCGTTGGTAGCAACTGGGAGCAGTACTTC. Protein sequence: CSVGSNWEQYF.